These T cell receptor beta chains were read from a single sample in a study of T-cell memory formation after mild COVID-19. From the 5' RACE reads, TCRdb called clonotypes with MiXCR, one entry per CDR3 protein. This repertoire shows 560,000 or so distinct CDR3 sequences, around 15% found once; its top ten account for about 7.5%. Specimen: PBMCs or a T cell subset sorted from them (not recorded which). These receptors all come from an adult woman who had mild COVID-19 (a few samples of this study predate the infection). Cell type and time point are not known. Both conserved end residues are trimmed from each CDR3. Each record gives: V gene, J gene, CDR3 protein.

>TRBV7-8|TRBJ2-3
ASSRADSGGNTQY
>TRBV5-8|TRBJ1-1
ASSRGHLTEAF
>TRBV29-1|TRBJ2-1
SVDPGSSYNEQF
>TRBV7-9|TRBJ2-7
ASSPGPYEQY
>TRBV5-1|TRBJ2-6
ASSLSLVSGANVLT
>TRBV4-1|TRBJ1-4
ASSQTLLRSLATNEKLF
>TRBV7-6|TRBJ1-1
ASSTGGLTEAF
>TRBV5-5|TRBJ2-3
ASSSLTSPVDTQY
>TRBV5-5|TRBJ2-2
ASSSIFRGANTGELF
>TRBV15|TRBJ1-6
ATSREDSWGFSYNSPLH
>TRBV15|TRBJ2-1
ATTLTGTPYNEQF
>TRBV29-1|TRBJ2-2
SVVRGQNTGELF
>TRBV18|TRBJ2-7
ASSPNRGAYEQY
>TRBV7-2|TRBJ1-2
ASSLDRGLVYGYT
>TRBV7-6|TRBJ2-2
ASSLEHSSNTGELF
>TRBV5-1|TRBJ1-1
ASSWTVDTEAF
>TRBV10-3|TRBJ2-3
AIGGRAQDTQY
>TRBV7-2|TRBJ1-1
ASSLDRVWPEAF
>TRBV24-1|TRBJ2-3
ATSDYKAGATDTQY
>TRBV7-2|TRBJ1-3
ASSLETGTGIY
>TRBV5-6|TRBJ2-7
ASSLSGYTYEQY
>TRBV20-1|TRBJ2-7
SATGPGLAGEQY
>TRBV6-1|TRBJ1-1
ASSEWGANTEAF
>TRBV12-3/TRBV12-4|TRBJ2-2
ASAFRGGTSTGELF
>TRBV28|TRBJ2-1
ASSLRTGVPHQF
>TRBV29-1|TRBJ2-7
SVEDSGRRSYEQY
>TRBV6-2/TRBV6-3|TRBJ2-6
AGGRMANVLT
>TRBV21-1|TRBJ2-7
ASSFEQGGCSYEQY
>TRBV5-1|TRBJ2-3
ASSPFLVIAGGSTDTQY
>TRBV7-9|TRBJ2-7
ASSLRPGTGEIYEQY
>TRBV18|TRBJ1-1
ASSPADSSNTEAF
>TRBV6-2/TRBV6-3|TRBJ2-7
ASSFTGTSGYLAYEQY
>TRBV19|TRBJ2-3
ASSIGEPTDTQY
>TRBV12-3/TRBV12-4|TRBJ2-7
ASSAGTASSYEQY
>TRBV6-2/TRBV6-3|TRBJ2-1
AVTGLGGPNEQF
>TRBV5-1|TRBJ2-1
ASSLGLVGNEQF
>TRBV27|TRBJ2-7
ASRGQGPDYEQY
>TRBV12-3/TRBV12-4|TRBJ1-4
ASSFMSNEKLF
>TRBV4-1|TRBJ2-2
ASSQETRVTGELF
>TRBV7-9|TRBJ2-5
ASSLARITGETQY
>TRBV5-6|TRBJ1-5
ASSLGGLGNQPQH
>TRBV5-5|TRBJ1-2
ASSLGRATPYGYT
>TRBV7-9|TRBJ2-3
ASSFFRTSTDTQY
>TRBV5-1|TRBJ1-6
ASRDDEVVNSPLH
>TRBV20-1|TRBJ2-3
SGHSAVTDTQY
>TRBV5-1|TRBJ2-7
ASSGVAGGPYEQY
>TRBV6-2/TRBV6-3|TRBJ2-1
ASNPGRTSGTSGNNEQF
>TRBV3-1|TRBJ1-2
ASSQIGGAYGYT
>TRBV5-1|TRBJ1-2
ATSPSGYGYT
>TRBV9|TRBJ1-3
ASSQSRTAGNTIY
>TRBV10-3|TRBJ2-3
AISTGTGLPDTQY